This passage covers 24 T cell receptor beta chains from one sample sequenced in a study of identical twins (dated by TCRdb to 2016 to 2017). The library was built by means of 5' RACE. The listed sequencing device is Illumina HiSeq 2000. The raw public data were reprocessed by TCRdb itself: fastp quality trimming at Q25, MiXCR clonotype calling, in-frame beta chains only. Duplicate CDR3 protein sequences are folded into a single record with the most common DNA and genes. Within this sample are 1,800,000 or so distinct CDR3 sequences, with under 35% of them counted one time only. The top ten clonotypes cover roughly 0.3% of the sample. Specimen: cord blood. Receptor source: a newborn girl in good health.

This clonotype was detected only a few times. V gene TRBV20-1 combines with J gene TRBJ2-7; D not certain. V lost 1 base, J lost 0 bases, and 10 bases lay in between. The CDR3 is 14 amino acids. Germline V gene data show CDR1 as DFQATT and CDR2 as SNEGSKA (reference sequence). DNA for the CDR3: TGCAGTGCTAGAGGTGGGTACAGCTCCTACGAGCAGTACTTC. It translates to CSARGGYSSYEQYF.

This clonotype was seen only a few times. CDR3 residues: CASSLQSSGLNTQYF. The CDR3 region has the DNA TGTGCCAGCAGTTTACAGTCTAGCGGACTAAATACGCAGTATTTT. The chain employs TRBV27 and TRBJ2-3, with 7 bases identical to TRBD2. The germline CDR1 and CDR2 sequences are MNHEY and SMNVEV (reference sequence). Unmatched junction bases numbered 9, after V lost 2 bases and J lost 7 bases. The CDR3 has 15 residues.

The chain combines TRBV6-1 with TRBJ1-2, with D maybe TRBD1 (5 bases). The CDR3 is 14 amino acids. CDR1 is MNHNS, CDR2 SASEGT, per germline. The V and J ends lost 0 bases and 4 bases respectively, with 9 bases between them. The CDR3 spells CASSEAGAGYGYTF. CDR3 coding DNA: TGTGCCAGCAGTGAAGCAGGGGCAGGCTATGGCTACACCTTC.

This clonotype was seen a few times. The chain has TRBV28 and TRBJ2-3, with 7 bases identical to TRBD2. V shed 3 bases and J 5 bases; nucleotides not matched to a gene: 8. CDR1 is MDHEN, CDR2 SYDVKM, per germline. The CDR3 is made up of 15 amino acids. CDR3 sequence reads: CASSFRQRDLDTQYF. The CDR3 nucleotides are TGTGCCAGCAGTTTTCGCCAGCGGGATCTAGATACGCAGTATTTT.

This clonotype was observed a few times. The rearrangement joins TRBV3-1 to TRBJ2-7; no definite D call. V lost 3 bases to trimming and J lost 3 bases, with 9 bases between them. The CDR3 contains 13 residues. Looked up from germline, CDR1 is LGHDT and CDR2 is YNNKEL (reference sequence). DNA of the CDR3: TGTGCCAGCAGCCACGAACAAGGCTACGAGCAGTACTTC. Amino acids: CASSHEQGYEQYF.

The chain is built from TRBV7-9 and TRBJ2-1; 8 nucleotides match TRBD2. Germline CDR1 is SEHNR and CDR2 is FQNEAQ (reference sequence). V lost 3 bases and J lost 8; bases outside the gene matches: 9. CDR3 length: 15 amino acids. The chain's CDR3 is CASSFREGGTDEQFF. The DNA of the CDR3 is TGTGCCAGCAGCTTTCGGGAGGGCGGGACCGATGAGCAGTTCTTC.

This clonotype turned up a few times. The rearrangement joins TRBV7-2 to TRBJ2-1; D gene ambiguous. Germline lookup yields CDR1 SGHTA and CDR2 FQGNSA. Deletions cut 0 bases from V and 0 bases from J, with 12 bases between. The CDR3 is made up of 17 amino acids. The CDR3 DNA is TGTGCCAGCAGCTTAGCTAGGACCTCGGCCTCCTACAATGAGCAGTTCTTC. Amino acid sequence: CASSLARTSASYNEQFF.

This clonotype occurred a few times. The chain combines TRBV12-3 or TRBV12-4 with TRBJ2-7; D not certain. The CDR3 runs 13 residues. Trimming shortened V by 2 bases and J by 2 bases, and 7 bases separated the two germline ends. This CDR3 reads CASSLWLPYEQYF. The CDR3 DNA is TGTGCCAGCAGTTTATGGCTTCCCTACGAGCAGTACTTC.

The chain employs TRBV20-1 and TRBJ2-1, with 8 nucleotides matching TRBD2. With V trimmed by 7 bases and J by 6 bases, 8 bases remained unmatched. The CDR3 loop spans 13 amino acids. Germline CDR1 reads DFQATT; CDR2 reads SNEGSKA (reference sequence). As DNA, the CDR3 is TGCAGTGTCAGGAAGGGACTAGTCAATGAGCAGTTCTTC. Translation: CSVRKGLVNEQFF.

The chain recombines TRBV7-2 with TRBJ2-1; D remains ambiguous. V was cut by 3 bases and J by 10 bases, with 7 bases left in between. Germline V gene data show CDR1 as SGHTA and CDR2 as FQGNSA. The CDR3 runs to 11 residues. The chain's CDR3 is CASSFLWEQFF. The CDR3 nucleotides read TGTGCCAGCAGCTTCCTTTGGGAGCAGTTCTTC.

This chain joins TRBV6-5 and TRBJ1-6, with D tentatively TRBD1 (5 bases). In germline, CDR1 is MNHEY, CDR2 SVGAGI. Trimming stripped 2 bases from V and 7 bases from J, with 21 bases between. The CDR3 covers 18 residues. The chain's CDR3 is CASSYGLPGRGRNSPLHF. The CDR3 nucleotides read TGTGCCAGCAGTTACGGGCTCCCTGGGAGGGGACGGAATTCACCCCTCCACTTT.

The sample holds many counts of this clonotype. The chain carries TRBV29-1 and TRBJ2-5; perhaps TRBD2 as D (6 bases). Germline V gene sequence: CDR1 SQVTM, CDR2 ANQGSEA. Trimming shortened V by 3 bases and J by 0 bases, and 8 bases separated the two germline ends. This CDR3 contains 13 residues. The CDR3: CSVEGLYQETQYF. CDR3 bases: TGCAGCGTTGAGGGACTTTACCAAGAGACCCAGTACTTC.

About this clonotype: A read error may be the cause here, since a much bigger clone is one base away. The chain recombines TRBV10-3 with TRBJ2-1, with a tentative D call TRBD2 (5 bases). The CDR3 totals 18 residues. V shed 5 bases and J shed 10 bases, with 30 bases lying between them. Germline V CDR1 and CDR2: ENHRY, SYGVKD. The CDR3, as DNA: TGTGCCATCAGTTCCGGGGTCGGATATTACCCTCTACTTCGGGAGCAGTTCTTC. It is translated as CAISSGVGYYPLLREQFF.

Many counts were recorded for this clonotype. The V and J genes are TRBV29-1 and TRBJ2-3, with D unresolved. Germline lookup yields CDR1 SQVTM and CDR2 ANQGSEA. The V end lost 6 bases, the J end lost 0 bases, and 19 bases lay between the germline ends. This CDR3 region has 16 residues. In DNA, the CDR3 is TGCAGCGTCGCCCGAAGCCAGCAAGCTAGCACAGATACGCAGTATTTT. It yields the protein CSVARSQQASTDTQYF.

The V gene is TRBV29-1, the J gene TRBJ2-4; TRBD1 matches at 9 bases. V dropped 2 bases and J dropped 6; count of bases not matched to a gene: 5. Germline V gene sequence: CDR1 SQVTM, CDR2 ANQGSEA. The CDR3 contains 14 residues. DNA of the CDR3: TGCAGCGTTGAAAGGGAGGGACAGGGAAACATTCAGTACTTC. Its translation is CSVEREGQGNIQYF.

V usage is TRBV20-1 and J usage is TRBJ1-6; D is unresolved. CDR1 is DFQATT and CDR2 is SNEGSKA in the germline V gene (reference sequence). Trimming took off 2 bases at V and 5 bases at J, with 13 bases between the two ends. The CDR3 contains 15 residues. The DNA for the CDR3 is TGCAGTGCTAGATCTGACGGAGACAATAATTCACCCCTCCACTTT. Its protein is CSARSDGDNNSPLHF.

The gene calls are TRBV20-1 and TRBJ2-1; 10 bases are a match to TRBD2. Germline V gene lookup returns CDR1 DFQATT and CDR2 SNEGSKA (reference sequence). The J segment lost 0 bases and the V segment lost 6 bases, leaving 8 bases of the junction unmatched. This CDR3 is built from 16 residues. The CDR3 protein is CSASTPSGGSYNEQFF. CDR3 coding DNA: TGCAGTGCGTCAACTCCTAGCGGGGGCTCCTACAATGAGCAGTTCTTC.

This clonotype was counted between two and nine times. V gene TRBV18 combines with J gene TRBJ2-1, with D possibly being TRBD1 (5 bases). Trimming removed 0 bases from V and 5 bases from J, with 5 bases in between. The CDR3 extends over 13 amino acids. Germline CDR1 reads KGHSH; CDR2 reads LQKENI. CDR3: CASSPPGDNEQFF. The CDR3 DNA reads TGTGCCAGCTCACCACCAGGGGACAATGAGCAGTTCTTC. Based on the CDR3 plus reference TRBV18 and TRBJ2-1, the full variable domain is NAGVMQNPRHLVRRRGQEARLRCSPMKGHSHVYWYRQLPEEGLKFMVYLQKENIIDESGMPKERFSAEFPKEGPSILRIQQVVRGDSAAYFCASSPPGDNEQFFGPGTRLTVL.

With regard to this clonotype: Just one base apart from a much larger clone, this may be a read error. The chain links TRBV9 to TRBJ2-3; D gene unclear. Trimming took off 0 bases at V and 1 base at J, with 6 bases between the two ends. The CDR3 is 14 amino acids. CDR1 and CDR2 (germline): SGDLS, YYNGEE. CDR3 coding DNA: TGTGCCAGCAGCGTAGCGGCGGGCACAGATACGCAGTATTTT. Translation gives CASSVAAGTDTQYF.

As to this clonotype: The junction departs from germline at one end; a sequencing error may be responsible. The J gene is TRBJ1-6, the V gene TRBV7-6; TRBD1 agrees at 9 bases. The V gene's germline CDR1 is SGHVS and CDR2 FNYEAQ. The CDR3 is 15 residues long. CDR3 DNA: TGTGCCAGCAGCCCCGGGACAGGGTATACTTCACCCCTCCACTTT. Amino acids: CASSPGTGYTSPLHF.

In this sample, this clonotype turned up a few times. The chain employs TRBV20-1 and TRBJ2-1, with 15 bases identical to TRBD2. Germline assignment: CDR1 DFQATT and CDR2 SNEGSKA (reference sequence). V shed 4 bases, J shed 8 bases, and the junction held 3 bases outside the gene matches. CDR3 length equals 14 residues. The chain's CDR3 is CSATGLAGGHEQFF. CDR3 sequence (DNA): TGCAGTGCTACGGGACTAGCGGGGGGCCATGAGCAGTTCTTC.

V and J are TRBV28 and TRBJ2-1; D is uncertain. V was pared by 11 bases and J by 4 bases, with 21 bases between. The CDR3 spans 15 residues. The germline gives CDR1 MDHEN, CDR2 SYDVKM. CDR3 loop: CAASGKGRTYNEQFF. CDR3 nucleotides: TGTGCCGCCTCAGGAAAGGGCAGAACATACAATGAGCAGTTCTTC.

V and J are TRBV6-6 and TRBJ2-1; 7 bases are shared with TRBD1. Germline V gives CDR1 MNHNY, CDR2 SVGAGI (reference sequence). This CDR3 spans 16 amino acids. V gave up 7 bases and J gave up 3 bases; unmatched junction bases: 12. Written as DNA, the CDR3 is TGTGCCAGCACAAGGGCCTCCGGGACAGTCTACAATGAGCAGTTCTTC. Its protein is CASTRASGTVYNEQFF.

The sample holds one count of this clonotype. A much larger clonotype is one base distant, so this may be a read error. The chain carries TRBV29-1 and TRBJ1-4; D not resolved. V was trimmed by 2 bases and J by 10 bases, leaving 14 bases between them. Germline V gene sequence: CDR1 SQVTM, CDR2 ANQGSEA. The CDR3 totals 13 residues. CDR3 sequence (DNA): TGCAGCGTTGAATGGACGACGGGTGGAAAACTGTTTTTT. This encodes CSVEWTTGGKLFF.